The 25 T cell receptor beta chains given below trace back to one sample, sequenced in a study of blood T cell repertoires in COVID-19. The protocol was immunoSEQ multiplex PCR, while the TCRdb copy is restricted to in-frame clones and leaves out a portion. The data show about 220,000 clones, with over 75% seen just once and under 4% held by the top ten. Sequencing was carried out using PBMCs or T cells enriched from blood (not recorded which). The receptors were sampled from a woman aged 18-29 years in a cohort exposed to, infected with or recovered from COVID-19 (not recorded which).

The V gene is TRBV6-6, the J gene TRBJ2-7; possibly TRBD1 for D (6 bases). V lost 5 bases, J lost 3 bases, and 14 bases lay in between. Germline lookup yields CDR1 MNHNY and CDR2 SVGAGI (reference sequence). The CDR3 extends over 14 amino acids. The CDR3 here is CASSDLGQYYEQYF. CDR3 in DNA: TGTGCCAGCAGTGATCTTGGACAGTACTACGAGCAGTACTTC.

The genes are TRBV5-1 and TRBJ1-5; D remains unclear. V was shortened by 4 bases and J by 2 bases, with 16 bases between the two germline ends. Germline lookup yields CDR1 SGHRS and CDR2 YFSETQ. This CDR3 has 16 residues. CDR3 region: CASSQLPVDGNQPQHF. The CDR3 nucleotides read TGCGCCAGCAGCCAACTCCCGGTCGATGGCAATCAGCCCCAGCATTTT.

This chain joins TRBV19 and TRBJ1-2, with a possible D match to TRBD1 (5 bases). V was clipped by 1 base and J by 8 bases, with 14 bases between them. The CDR3 loop spans 14 amino acids. The germline CDR1 and CDR2 sequences are LNHDA and SQIVND (reference sequence). The CDR3 nucleotides are TGTGCCAGTAGTATAGGACAGTGGCCCGGGGGCTACACCTTC. Amino acid sequence: CASSIGQWPGGYTF.

The chain carries TRBV20-1 and TRBJ1-1, with unresolved D. V shed 3 bases and J shed 4 bases, with 6 bases lying between them. Germline lookup yields CDR1 DFQATT and CDR2 SNEGSKA (reference sequence). The CDR3 totals 11 residues. CDR3: CSASKSTEAFF. CDR3 DNA: TGCAGTGCTAGCAAGAGCACTGAAGCTTTCTTT.

The chain uses TRBV28 and TRBJ1-1; unclear D gene. From germline, CDR1 is MDHEN and CDR2 SYDVKM. The CDR3 is 14 residues long. V lost 5 bases, J lost 0 bases, and 10 bases lay in between. DNA of the CDR3: TGTGCCAGCAGTAGTTTAGCTCTGAACACTGAAGCTTTCTTT. This gives the protein CASSSLALNTEAFF.

The rearrangement links TRBV28 to TRBJ1-5, with a tentative D call TRBD1 (6 bases). The CDR3 is 15 amino acids. Trimming pared 6 bases from V and 0 bases from J, leaving 12 bases between. CDR1 and CDR2 from the germline V gene are MDHEN and SYDVKM. The CDR3 here is CASRSDSYSNQPQHF. The CDR3 DNA reads as TGTGCCAGCAGATCGGACAGTTATAGCAATCAGCCCCAGCATTTT.

The gene calls are TRBV19 and TRBJ2-1; TRBD2 agrees at 10 bases. V dropped 5 bases and J dropped 8; count of bases not matched to a gene: 12. In germline, CDR1 is LNHDA, CDR2 SQIVND (reference sequence). The CDR3 consists of 16 residues. CDR3 in amino acids: CASSSLGLAPSDEQFF. The CDR3 region has the DNA TGTGCCAGTAGTTCCTTGGGACTAGCGCCCTCCGATGAGCAGTTCTTC. The entire variable domain, with the rest obtained from reference TRBV19 and TRBJ2-1, is as follows: DGGITQSPKYLFRKEGQNVTLSCEQNLNHDAMYWYRQDPGQGLRLIYYSQIVNDFQKGDIAEGYSVSREKKESFPLTVTSAQKNPTAFYLCASSSLGLAPSDEQFFGPGTRLTVL.

This clone has only a few counts. This sequence joins TRBV5-1 and TRBJ1-1, with D perhaps TRBD1 (5 bases). Trimming stripped 0 bases from V and 6 bases from J, with 15 bases between. Germline V gene data show CDR1 as SGHRS and CDR2 as YFSETQ. The CDR3 consists of 15 residues. CDR3 amino acids: CASSLDVRAESEAFF. Written as DNA, the CDR3 is TGCGCCAGCAGCTTGGATGTCAGGGCGGAATCTGAAGCTTTCTTT.

This clone was counted between two and nine times. The chain uses TRBV28 and TRBJ2-7; 12 bases are shared with TRBD2. The ends lost 7 bases at V and 5 bases at J; junction bases unmatched: 9. Germline CDR1 reads MDHEN; CDR2 reads SYDVKM. The CDR3 consists of 15 residues. The chain's CDR3 is CASIGTSGPLDEQYF. In DNA form, the CDR3 reads TGTGCCAGCATTGGGACTAGCGGGCCCCTTGACGAGCAGTACTTC.

V is TRBV19 and J is TRBJ2-7; 10 bases align to TRBD2. The CDR3 consists of 16 residues. Germline V gene data show CDR1 as LNHDA and CDR2 as SQIVND (reference sequence). Trimming at V came to 0 bases and at J to 5 bases, leaving 7 bases not matched to a gene. CDR3 sequence: CASSIDLLAGKNEQYF. The CDR3 region has the DNA TGTGCCAGTAGTATAGACCTACTAGCGGGAAAAAACGAGCAGTACTTC.

J is TRBJ1-2 and V is TRBV5-1, with 7 positions matching TRBD1. V was pared by 4 bases and J by 4 bases, with 7 bases of the junction left unmatched. Germline-derived CDR1 and CDR2 are SGHRS and YFSETQ. The CDR3 spans 14 residues. CDR3 protein: CASSGTGTAYGYTF. The CDR3 bases are TGCGCCAGCAGCGGTACGGGGACAGCCTATGGCTACACCTTC.

V gene TRBV28 combines with J gene TRBJ2-1, with TRBD2 matching over 8 bases. Unmatched junction bases numbered 8, after V lost 6 bases and J lost 10 bases. CDR1 and CDR2 (germline): MDHEN, SYDVKM. This CDR3 comprises 13 residues. CDR3 sequence reads: CASSPAGEQEQFF. The CDR3 DNA reads as TGTGCCAGCAGCCCAGCGGGAGAACAAGAGCAGTTCTTC.

The gene calls are TRBV30 and TRBJ1-6; D might be TRBD1 (6 bases). Germline CDR1 reads GTSNPN; CDR2 reads SVGIG (reference sequence). Deletions cut 3 bases from V and 7 bases from J, with 16 bases between. The CDR3 has 15 amino acids. CDR3 DNA: TGTGCCTGGAGCGCCCTAGGGACACACAATTCACCCCTCCACTTT. It specifies CAWSALGTHNSPLHF.

The gene calls are TRBV7-9 and TRBJ1-2, with D perhaps matching TRBD1 (6 bases). The V gene lost 0 bases and the J gene lost 0 bases, with 8 bases spanning the gap. This CDR3 comprises 15 residues. Germline V gene lookup returns CDR1 SEHNR and CDR2 FQNEAQ (reference sequence). The CDR3 loop is CASSLAGTTNYGYTF. CDR3 DNA sequence: TGTGCCAGCAGCTTAGCCGGGACAACTAACTATGGCTACACCTTC.

The chain links TRBV24-1 to TRBJ2-1; D possibly corresponds to TRBD2 (5 bases). The length of the CDR3 is 14 residues. Looked up from germline, CDR1 is KGHDR and CDR2 is SFDVKD. V was trimmed by 7 bases and J by 7 bases, leaving 16 bases between them. CDR3 in amino acids: CATSKSGFWNEQFF. CDR3 DNA sequence: TGTGCCACCAGCAAAAGCGGTTTTTGGAATGAGCAGTTCTTC.

The chain is built from TRBV18 and TRBJ1-1, with D unclear. Trimming pared 3 bases from V and 3 bases from J, leaving 8 bases between. The length of the CDR3 is 13 residues. Germline CDR1 and CDR2: KGHSH and LQKENI. In DNA form, the CDR3 reads TGTGCCAGCTCACCGTCGGAGGACACTGAAGCTTTCTTT. This encodes CASSPSEDTEAFF.

The CDR3 sequence is CASSLFEGNEQFF. CDR3 nucleotide sequence: TGTGCCAGCAGTTTATTTGAGGGAAATGAGCAGTTCTTC. The chain joins TRBV12-3 or TRBV12-4 to TRBJ2-1; D may be TRBD2 (5 bases). The CDR3 totals 13 residues. V was clipped by 2 bases and J by 7 bases, with 9 bases between them.

V gene TRBV10-3 combines with J gene TRBJ2-3; 7 nucleotides align to TRBD1. With 2 bases clipped from V and 5 bases from J, the junction kept 4 bases outside the gene matches. Per the germline V gene, CDR1 is ENHRY and CDR2 is SYGVKD. The CDR3 consists of 14 residues. The CDR3 here is CAISEGQGVDTQYF. In DNA, the CDR3 is TGTGCCATCAGTGAGGGGCAGGGGGTAGATACGCAGTATTTT.

V is TRBV7-3 and J is TRBJ2-3; a weak D match, TRBD1 (6 bases). CDR1 SGHTA and CDR2 FQGTGA come from the germline V gene. The V end lost 5 bases, the J end lost 1 base, and 31 bases lay between the germline ends. This CDR3 comprises 21 residues. DNA of the CDR3: TGTGCCAGCAGCCAGCCGAGGGGGTTCGGTTTAGATTCCGTTGGCACAGATACGCAGTATTTT. This sequence encodes CASSQPRGFGLDSVGTDTQYF.

The chain joins TRBV11-3 to TRBJ2-1; 8 nucleotides agree with TRBD1. Germline lookup yields CDR1 SGHNT and CDR2 YENEEA. The junction had 14 bases not matched to a gene; V was cut back by 5 bases and J by 8 bases. This CDR3 contains 16 residues. CDR3: CASSHRQGPFEHEQFF. The CDR3 nucleotides read TGTGCCAGCAGCCACAGACAGGGGCCTTTTGAACATGAGCAGTTCTTC.

This clone was observed a few times. The chain has TRBV13 and TRBJ1-5; unclear D gene. CDR1 and CDR2 from the germline V gene are PRHDT and FYEKMQ (reference sequence). The CDR3 has 12 residues. Trimming cost V 5 bases and J 7 bases, with 9 bases left between them. CDR3 sequence (DNA): TGTGCCAGCAGCCCAGCCGGGCAGCCCCAGCATTTT. It encodes CASSPAGQPQHF.

The J gene is TRBJ2-7, the V gene TRBV7-3; no clear D gene. Trimming took 3 bases from V and 3 from J, leaving 9 bases between them. CDR1 is SGHTA and CDR2 is FQGTGA in the germline V gene. There are 13 residues in the CDR3. In DNA, the CDR3 is TGTGCCAGCAGCTTTCCCCCTTACTACGAGCAGTACTTC. As protein: CASSFPPYYEQYF.

A remark on this clone: Other DNA sequences from this sample encode an identical CDR3 as well. The rearrangement joins TRBV7-2 to TRBJ1-1; TRBD1 is a possible D gene (5 bases). V lost 5 bases and J 1 base, leaving 11 bases between the germline ends. The CDR3 has 14 residues. Germline V gene lookup returns CDR1 SGHTA and CDR2 FQGNSA. The CDR3: CASSPSGGNTEAFF. CDR3 DNA: TGTGCCAGCAGCCCTTCGGGGGGGAACACTGAAGCTTTCTTT.

The chain is built from TRBV20-1 and TRBJ1-5; D is unresolved. Germline V gene sequence: CDR1 DFQATT, CDR2 SNEGSKA (reference sequence). The CDR3 covers 14 residues. V was cut by 3 bases and J by 2 bases, with 11 bases left in between. CDR3 nucleotides: TGCAGTGCTAGTCCCGAGGCGGGCAATCAGCCCCAGCATTTT. Its protein is CSASPEAGNQPQHF.

The DNA for the CDR3 is TGCGCCAGCAGCTCGCCAACCGGGACAGGATCCTATGGCTACACCTTC. This gives the protein CASSSPTGTGSYGYTF. The chain couples TRBV5-1 to TRBJ1-2; 8 bases match TRBD1. J lost 4 bases, V lost 3 bases, and 11 bases had no gene match. Per the germline V gene, CDR1 is SGHRS and CDR2 is YFSETQ. CDR3 length equals 16 residues.